This T cell receptor beta chain is drawn from a study of blood T cells in healthy people across ages. The germline CDR1 and CDR2 sequences are MNHEY and SMNVEV (reference sequence). This CDR3 region has 14 residues. This clonotype showed up just a few times. Its antigen is not identified. The authors ran a second PCR of about 6 to 11 cycles using a sample-barcoded 5' primer and a J-beta primer mix. Each CDR3 protein gets one entry after TCRdb re-called the 5' RACE reads with MiXCR. The data show about 600,000 distinct CDR3 sequences, 47% seen once. Findings of the study overall: Calculation of diversity from one million T cells yielded estimates considered to be underestimates. Observed TCR beta diversity showed a strong correlation with the percentage of naive T cells as measured by flow cytometry. Age advanced and TCR beta diversity per million T cells fell, roughly linearly.

Input material: blood. The V and J genes are TRBV27 and TRBJ2-4; 10 bases align to TRBD2. The closer fit of TRBJ2-7 to the DNA end suggests the J call may be wrong. The TCR originated in a man older than 75 in good health. The CDR3 bases are TGTGCCAGCAGTTGGCGGCTAGCGGGGGACGAGCAGTACTTC. This gives the protein CASSWRLAGDEQYF.